A single sample is the source of the 21 T cell receptor beta chains below, sequenced in a study of CD4 T cells in relation to SARS-CoV-2 and coronaviruses. Unexposed donor CD4+ T cells date from about 2010-2019, before the COVID-19 pandemic. Measured with immunoSEQ multiplex PCR; TCRdb has only the in-frame clones, and not every one. This sample has roughly 71,000 clones; about 90% occur once, and the top ten carry more than 1.5%. The sequencing sample was made of memory CD4+ T cells from PBMCs. These receptors were obtained from a human donor in good health.

The chain recombines TRBV28 with TRBJ1-6, with D possibly TRBD1 on 6 matching bases. The CDR3 has 15 residues. Between the trimmed V and J ends, which lost 5 bases and 10 bases, there was a span of 18 bases. Germline CDR1 and CDR2: MDHEN and SYDVKM. CDR3 DNA: TGTGCCAGCAGTCGCCCAACAGGGCTCCGCTCACCCCTCCACTTT. This gives the protein CASSRPTGLRSPLHF.

Only a few counts were recorded for this clone. The chain employs TRBV28 and TRBJ1-2; 10 bases align to TRBD1. CDR1 is MDHEN, CDR2 SYDVKM, per germline. V trimming: 6 bases; J trimming: 3 bases; junction bases outside the gene matches: 10. The CDR3 consists of 16 residues. The chain's CDR3 is CASSSFGTGVDYGYTF. CDR3 DNA: TGTGCCAGCAGCTCCTTCGGGACAGGGGTTGACTATGGCTACACCTTC.

The chain employs TRBV6-1 and TRBJ1-1; D unclear. This CDR3 is built from 12 residues. V was pared by 3 bases and J by 3 bases, with 5 bases between. CDR1 is MNHNS, CDR2 SASEGT, per germline. The CDR3 nucleotides are TGTGCCAGCAGTGACGTCTACACTGAAGCTTTCTTT. This codes for CASSDVYTEAFF.

This clone was counted only a few times. Here the CDR3 reads CASSLRSGQSISYGYTF. The CDR3 bases are TGCGCCAGCAGCTTGAGGTCAGGGCAGTCAATTTCCTATGGCTACACCTTC. J is TRBJ1-2 and V is TRBV5-1; a weak D match, TRBD1 (5 bases). Trimming removed 1 base from V and 4 bases from J, with 20 bases in between. The CDR3 loop spans 17 amino acids. Germline CDR1 SGHRS, CDR2 YFSETQ. The full variable domain, its missing parts supplied by reference TRBV5-1 and TRBJ1-2, is KAGVTQTPRYLIKTRGQQVTLSCSPISGHRSVSWYQQTPGQGLQFLFEYFSETQRNKGNFPGRFSGRQFSNSRSEMNVSTLELGDSALYLCASSLRSGQSISYGYTFGSGTRLTVV.

V usage is TRBV28 and J usage is TRBJ1-2; D not resolved. This CDR3 is 11 amino acids long. V lost 5 bases, J lost 5 bases, and 6 bases lay in between. The germline gives CDR1 MDHEN, CDR2 SYDVKM. The chain's CDR3 is CASSRGYGYTF. The CDR3 bases are TGTGCCAGCAGTCGGGGATATGGCTACACCTTC.

Comments on this clone: The identical CDR3 is also encoded by other nucleotide sequences in the sample. The chain uses TRBV5-1 and TRBJ2-5, with TRBD1 identical over 8 bases. The germline gives CDR1 SGHRS, CDR2 YFSETQ. With 4 bases clipped from V and 5 bases from J, the junction kept 7 bases outside the gene matches. The CDR3 spans 14 residues. The CDR3 region is CASSPGQAGETQYF. In DNA, the CDR3 is TGCGCCAGCAGCCCGGGACAGGCGGGGGAGACCCAGTACTTC.

V gene TRBV9 combines with J gene TRBJ2-1, with D tentatively TRBD1 or TRBD2 (5 bases each). This CDR3 is 14 amino acids long. V lost 1 base and J 9 bases, leaving 14 bases between the germline ends. Germline assignment: CDR1 SGDLS and CDR2 YYNGEE. CDR3 bases: TGTGCCAGCAGCGTAATGGGGCAGGCGGGTGAGCAGTTCTTC. Protein product: CASSVMGQAGEQFF.

The V and J genes are TRBV12-3 or TRBV12-4 and TRBJ2-3, with D uncertain. The CDR3 runs to 12 residues. V was shortened by 4 bases and J by 4 bases, with 6 bases between the two germline ends. The CDR3 bases are TGTGCCAGCAGTTACGGGCCAGATACGCAGTATTTT. Translation: CASSYGPDTQYF.

The chain employs TRBV7-9 and TRBJ2-7; tentatively, D is TRBD2 (6 bases). This CDR3 spans 15 amino acids. CDR1 SEHNR and CDR2 FQNEAQ come from the germline V gene (reference sequence). Trimming pared 5 bases from V and 1 base from J, leaving 15 bases between. The CDR3 loop reads CASSLWDGTSYEQYF. The DNA for the CDR3 is TGTGCCAGCAGCCTGTGGGACGGGACTTCCTACGAGCAGTACTTC.

The CDR3 region is CASSQQSLGEQYF. The CDR3 DNA sequence: TGTGCCAGCAGCCAACAGTCCCTGGGCGAGCAGTACTTC. The chain joins TRBV11-2 to TRBJ2-7; the D is unclear. The ends were cut back, 5 bases at V and 6 bases at J, with 14 bases in the middle. Germline V lookup: CDR1 SGHAT, CDR2 FQNNGV. The CDR3 loop spans 13 amino acids.

This chain uses TRBV18 with TRBJ2-5; 7 nucleotides line up with TRBD1. Unmatched junction bases numbered 4, after V lost 6 bases and J lost 3 bases. The V gene's germline CDR1 is KGHSH and CDR2 LQKENI. The CDR3 is 13 amino acids. The CDR3 DNA follows: TGTGCCAGCTCCCTGGGACAGAAAGAGACCCAGTACTTC. This codes for CASSLGQKETQYF.

The gene calls are TRBV5-1 and TRBJ2-7; D possibly uses TRBD1 or TRBD2 (6 bases each). CDR1 and CDR2 from the germline V gene are SGHRS and YFSETQ. Between the trimmed V and J ends, which lost 7 bases and 5 bases, there was a span of 16 bases. CDR3 length equals 13 residues. In DNA form, the CDR3 reads TGCGCCAGCCGCACGGGGGCAACGGACGAGCAGTACTTC. Amino acids: CASRTGATDEQYF.

The chain couples TRBV10-3 to TRBJ1-5, with 10 positions matching TRBD1. J gave up 6 bases and V 6 bases, and 5 bases lay outside the gene matches. CDR1 is ENHRY, CDR2 SYGVKD, per germline. The length of the CDR3 is 14 residues. CDR3 nucleotide sequence: TGTGCCATCAGCGGGGACAGGGGAACTCAGCCCCAGCATTTT. It codes for CAISGDRGTQPQHF.

DNA of the CDR3: TGTGCCAGCAGCGTAGATGGGTCTAGAAAACTGTTTTTT. Its protein product is CASSVDGSRKLFF. The chain is built from TRBV9 and TRBJ1-4; D unresolved. Trimming left V 0 bases short and J 10 bases short, with 10 bases between. The CDR3 is 13 amino acids. Germline CDR1 SGDLS, CDR2 YYNGEE.

This chain connects TRBV7-3 to TRBJ2-2; no definite D call. Trimming took 1 base from V and 3 from J, leaving 0 bases between them. Germline V CDR1 and CDR2: SGHTA, FQGTGA. The CDR3 runs 12 residues. The CDR3 sequence: CASSLNTGELFF. DNA for the CDR3: TGTGCCAGCAGCTTAAACACCGGGGAGCTGTTTTTT.

This chain joins TRBV19 and TRBJ1-5; a weak D match, TRBD1 (6 bases). There are 15 residues in the CDR3. Trimming left V 4 bases short and J 0 bases short, with 10 bases between. CDR1 and CDR2 from the germline V gene are LNHDA and SQIVND (reference sequence). The CDR3 bases are TGTGCCAGTAGTAGGGGGGCTTATAGCAATCAGCCCCAGCATTTT. This sequence encodes CASSRGAYSNQPQHF. Together with reference TRBV19 and TRBJ1-5, the CDR3 gives the full variable domain: DGGITQSPKYLFRKEGQNVTLSCEQNLNHDAMYWYRQDPGQGLRLIYYSQIVNDFQKGDIAEGYSVSREKKESFPLTVTSAQKNPTAFYLCASSRGAYSNQPQHFGDGTRLSIL.

The chain carries TRBV6-5 and TRBJ1-5; D is unresolved. The CDR3 extends over 14 amino acids. From germline, CDR1 is MNHEY and CDR2 SVGAGI. Trimming took 4 bases from V and 0 from J, leaving 7 bases between them. CDR3 nucleotide sequence: TGTGCCAGCAGTTCGGGGTATAGCAATCAGCCCCAGCATTTT. As protein: CASSSGYSNQPQHF.

This chain links TRBV6-5 with TRBJ1-6, with a tentative D call TRBD1 (5 bases). Germline CDR1 and CDR2: MNHEY and SVGAGI. The CDR3 spans 13 residues. The V end lost 9 bases, the J end lost 7 bases, and 13 bases lay between the germline ends. The CDR3 here is CARGESRNSPLHF. In DNA, the CDR3 is TGTGCCAGAGGGGAATCGAGAAATTCACCCCTCCACTTT.

The chain employs TRBV19 and TRBJ1-1; D call uncertain. CDR1 and CDR2 from the germline V gene are LNHDA and SQIVND (reference sequence). The CDR3 extends over 14 amino acids. V lost 3 bases, J lost 4 bases, and 12 bases lay in between. CDR3 amino acids: CASSIGIGGTEAFF. CDR3 sequence (DNA): TGTGCCAGTAGTATCGGGATCGGCGGCACTGAAGCTTTCTTT.

The J gene is TRBJ2-5, the V gene TRBV5-6; tentatively, D is TRBD2 (5 bases). The ends were cut back, 3 bases at V and 5 bases at J, with 14 bases in the middle. The CDR3 has 14 amino acids. Germline-derived CDR1 and CDR2 are SGHDT and YYEEEE. The DNA for the CDR3 is TGTGCCAGCAGCTCGGGTAGCGTTGGGGAGACCCAGTACTTC. Translation gives CASSSGSVGETQYF.

This chain uses TRBV5-1 with TRBJ1-1; tentatively, D is TRBD1 (5 bases). Trimming pared 3 bases from V and 4 bases from J, leaving 16 bases between. The germline V gene has CDR1 SGHRS and CDR2 YFSETQ. There are 15 residues in the CDR3. CDR3 loop: CASSSYLGDFTEAFF. DNA of the CDR3: TGCGCCAGCAGCTCATACTTGGGGGACTTCACTGAAGCTTTCTTT.